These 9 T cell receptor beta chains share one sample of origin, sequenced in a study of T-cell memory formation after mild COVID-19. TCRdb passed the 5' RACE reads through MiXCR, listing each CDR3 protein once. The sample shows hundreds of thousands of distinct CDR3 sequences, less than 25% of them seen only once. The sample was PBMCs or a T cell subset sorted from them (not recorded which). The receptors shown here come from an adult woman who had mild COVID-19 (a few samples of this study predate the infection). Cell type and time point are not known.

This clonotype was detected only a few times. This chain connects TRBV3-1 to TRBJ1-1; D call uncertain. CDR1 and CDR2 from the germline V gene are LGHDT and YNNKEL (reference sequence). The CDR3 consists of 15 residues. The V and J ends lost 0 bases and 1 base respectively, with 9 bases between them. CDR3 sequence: CASSQELGRNTEAFF. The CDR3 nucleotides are TGTGCCAGCAGCCAAGAACTTGGTAGGAACACTGAAGCTTTCTTT.

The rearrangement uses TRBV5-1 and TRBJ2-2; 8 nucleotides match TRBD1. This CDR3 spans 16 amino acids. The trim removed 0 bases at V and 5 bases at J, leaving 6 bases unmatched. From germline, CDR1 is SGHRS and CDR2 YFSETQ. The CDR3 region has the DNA TGCGCCAGCAGCTTGGACAGGCAGGGGGCGACCGGGGAGCTGTTTTTT. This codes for CASSLDRQGATGELFF.

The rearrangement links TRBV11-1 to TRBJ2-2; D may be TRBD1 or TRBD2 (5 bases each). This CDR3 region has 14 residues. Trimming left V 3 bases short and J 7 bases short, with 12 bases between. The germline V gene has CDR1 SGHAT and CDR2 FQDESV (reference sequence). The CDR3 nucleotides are TGTGCCAGCAGCTTGGGGGAAGCCATCGGGGAGCTGTTTTTT. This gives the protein CASSLGEAIGELFF.

The CDR3 region is CASSRHELSNEQFF. CDR3 bases: TGTGCCAGCAGTCGTCACGAGCTGTCCAATGAGCAGTTCTTC. J is TRBJ2-1 and V is TRBV27; D is unresolved. Germline CDR1 is MNHEY and CDR2 is SMNVEV (reference sequence). V was clipped by 5 bases and J by 6 bases, with 14 bases between them. This CDR3 is built from 14 residues.

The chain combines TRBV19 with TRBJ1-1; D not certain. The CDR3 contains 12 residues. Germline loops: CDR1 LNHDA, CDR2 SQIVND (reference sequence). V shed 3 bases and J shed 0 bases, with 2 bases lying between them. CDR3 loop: CASSMVNTEAFF. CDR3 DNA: TGTGCCAGTAGTATGGTGAACACTGAAGCTTTCTTT.

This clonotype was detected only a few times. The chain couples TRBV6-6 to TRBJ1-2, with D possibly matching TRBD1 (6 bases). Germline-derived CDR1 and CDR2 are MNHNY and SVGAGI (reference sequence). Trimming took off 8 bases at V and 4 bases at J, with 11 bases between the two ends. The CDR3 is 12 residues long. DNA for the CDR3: TGTGCCAGCGGGACATTAGGCTATGGCTACACCTTC. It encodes CASGTLGYGYTF.

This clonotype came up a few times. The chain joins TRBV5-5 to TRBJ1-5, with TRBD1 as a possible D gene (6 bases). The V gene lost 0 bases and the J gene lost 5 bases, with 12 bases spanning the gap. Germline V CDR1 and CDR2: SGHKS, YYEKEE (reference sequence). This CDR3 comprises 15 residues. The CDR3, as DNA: TGTGCCAGCAGCTTGGGAGTCCGGACAGATCAGCCCCAGCATTTT. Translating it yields CASSLGVRTDQPQHF.

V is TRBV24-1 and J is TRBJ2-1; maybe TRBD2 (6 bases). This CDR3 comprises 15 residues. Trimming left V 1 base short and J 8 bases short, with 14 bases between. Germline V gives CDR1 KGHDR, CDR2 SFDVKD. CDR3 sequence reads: CATSDFGGAGDEQFF. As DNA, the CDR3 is TGTGCCACCAGTGATTTCGGCGGGGCTGGGGATGAGCAGTTCTTC.

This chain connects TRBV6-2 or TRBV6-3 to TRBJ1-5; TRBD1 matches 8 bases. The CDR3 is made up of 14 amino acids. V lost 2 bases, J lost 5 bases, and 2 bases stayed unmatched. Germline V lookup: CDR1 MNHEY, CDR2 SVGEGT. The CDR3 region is CASSYRQGYQPQHF. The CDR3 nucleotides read TGTGCCAGCAGTTACCGACAGGGGTATCAGCCCCAGCATTTT.